The clone carrying this T cell receptor (beta chain) was found a few times. This sample is drawn from a study of Graves' ophthalmopathy and Graves' hyperthyroidism. Amplified TCR beta CDR3 regions were obtained using RNA transcripts as template. The first round was an RT-PCR with HTBI primers, and the second round was a multiplex PCR. Each CDR3 protein gets one entry after TCRdb re-called the multiplex PCR reads with MiXCR. The sample consists of just over 600,000 distinct CDR3 sequences, roughly 20% of them appearing once. This CDR3 comprises 17 residues. V lost 1 base, J lost 2 bases, and 14 bases lay in between. Germline loops: CDR1 MNHEY, CDR2 SMNVEV (reference sequence).

This chain connects TRBV27 to TRBJ2-2; D remains ambiguous. The sequence derives from a woman aged 18-29 years with stable Graves' hyperthyroidism. Some clones in this sample may be carry-over from other donors' samples. Sequencing was performed on peripheral blood. The CDR3 here is CASSLYPDPTNTGELFF. The CDR3 nucleotides read TGTGCCAGCAGTTTATACCCCGACCCGACTAACACCGGGGAGCTGTTTTTT.